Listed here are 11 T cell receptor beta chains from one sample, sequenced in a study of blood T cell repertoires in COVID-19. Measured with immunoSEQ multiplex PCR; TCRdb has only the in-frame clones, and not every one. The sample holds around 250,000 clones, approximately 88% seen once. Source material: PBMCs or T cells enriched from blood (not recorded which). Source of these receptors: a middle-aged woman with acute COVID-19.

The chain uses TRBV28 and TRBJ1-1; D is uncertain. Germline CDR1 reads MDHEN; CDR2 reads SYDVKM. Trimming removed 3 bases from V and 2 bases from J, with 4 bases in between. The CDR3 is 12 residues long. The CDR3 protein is CASSFLNTEAFF. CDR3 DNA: TGTGCCAGCAGTTTTCTAAACACTGAAGCTTTCTTT.

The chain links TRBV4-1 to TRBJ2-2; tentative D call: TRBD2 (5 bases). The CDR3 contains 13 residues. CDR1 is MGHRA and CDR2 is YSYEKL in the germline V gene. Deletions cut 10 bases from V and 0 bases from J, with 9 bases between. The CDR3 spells CATMDSNTGELFF. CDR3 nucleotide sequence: TGCGCCACCATGGACTCGAACACCGGGGAGCTGTTTTTT.

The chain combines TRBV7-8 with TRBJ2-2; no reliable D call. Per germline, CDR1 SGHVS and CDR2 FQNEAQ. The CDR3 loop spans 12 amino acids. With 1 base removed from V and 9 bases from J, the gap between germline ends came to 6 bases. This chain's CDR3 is CASSLGPRELFF. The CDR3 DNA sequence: TGTGCCAGCAGCTTAGGGCCGCGGGAGCTGTTTTTT.

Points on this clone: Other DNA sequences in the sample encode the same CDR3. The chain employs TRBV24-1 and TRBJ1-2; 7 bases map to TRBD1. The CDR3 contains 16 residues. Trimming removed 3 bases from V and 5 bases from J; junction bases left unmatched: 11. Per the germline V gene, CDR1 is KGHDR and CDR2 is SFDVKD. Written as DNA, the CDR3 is TGTGCCACCAGTGATGATTCTAGACAGGGTCCTTATGGCTACACCTTC. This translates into CATSDDSRQGPYGYTF.

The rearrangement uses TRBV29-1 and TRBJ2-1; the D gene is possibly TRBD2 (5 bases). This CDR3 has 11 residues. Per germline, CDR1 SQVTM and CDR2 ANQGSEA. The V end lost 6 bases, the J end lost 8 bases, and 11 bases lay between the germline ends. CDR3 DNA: TGCAGCGTCCTACTAGTGGATGAGCAGTTCTTC. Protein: CSVLLVDEQFF.

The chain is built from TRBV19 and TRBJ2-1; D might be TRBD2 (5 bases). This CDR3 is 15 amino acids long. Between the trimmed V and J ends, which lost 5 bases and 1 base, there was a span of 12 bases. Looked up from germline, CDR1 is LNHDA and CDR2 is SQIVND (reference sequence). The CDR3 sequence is CASSFSASSYNEQFF. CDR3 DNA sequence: TGTGCCAGTAGTTTTAGCGCCAGTTCCTACAATGAGCAGTTCTTC.

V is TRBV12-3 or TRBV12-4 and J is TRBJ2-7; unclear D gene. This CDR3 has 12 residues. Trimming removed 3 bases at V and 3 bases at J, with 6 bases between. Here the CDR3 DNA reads TGTGCCAGCAGTTTGGGCCTCTACGAGCAGTACGTC. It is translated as CASSLGLYEQYV.

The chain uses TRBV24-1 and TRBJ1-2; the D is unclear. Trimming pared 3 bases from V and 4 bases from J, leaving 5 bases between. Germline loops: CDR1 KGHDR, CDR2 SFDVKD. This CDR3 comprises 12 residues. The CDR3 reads CATSDGGYGYTF. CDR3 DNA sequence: TGTGCCACCAGTGATGGAGGCTATGGCTACACCTTC.

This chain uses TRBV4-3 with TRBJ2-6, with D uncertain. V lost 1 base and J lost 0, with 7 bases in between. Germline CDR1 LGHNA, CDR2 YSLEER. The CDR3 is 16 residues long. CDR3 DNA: TGCGCCAGCAGCCAAGGTACAGCCTCTGGGGCCAACGTCCTGACTTTC. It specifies CASSQGTASGANVLTF.

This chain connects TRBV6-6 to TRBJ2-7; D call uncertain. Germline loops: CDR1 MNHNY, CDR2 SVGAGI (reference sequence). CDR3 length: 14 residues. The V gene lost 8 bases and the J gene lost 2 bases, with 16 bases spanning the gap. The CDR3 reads CASRPGQNTYEQYV. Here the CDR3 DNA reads TGTGCCAGCCGGCCTGGGCAGAACACCTACGAGCAGTACGTC.

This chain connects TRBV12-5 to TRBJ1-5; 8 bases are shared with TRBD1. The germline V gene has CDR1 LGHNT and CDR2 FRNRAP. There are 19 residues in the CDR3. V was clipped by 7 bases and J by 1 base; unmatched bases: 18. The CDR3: CASASGGRGLLGSNQPQHF. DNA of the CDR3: TGTGCTAGTGCCTCGGGGGGCAGGGGGCTATTGGGGAGCAATCAGCCCCAGCATTTT.